These 16 T cell receptor beta chains share one sample of origin, sequenced in a study of cytomegalovirus exposure and HLA in healthy donors. The primer mix had 60 Vbeta and 13 Jbeta primers. TCRdb keeps only in-frame clones here, not all; method: immunoSEQ multiplex PCR. The table includes 100,000 to 150,000 clones, around 77% detected once. The specimen sequenced was PBMCs. The source of these receptors is a male donor in good health and CMV-seropositive.

The sample holds a few counts of this clone. This chain connects TRBV27 to TRBJ2-5; D perhaps matches TRBD2 (6 bases). In germline, CDR1 is MNHEY, CDR2 SMNVEV (reference sequence). V was shortened by 6 bases and J by 2 bases, with 22 bases between the two germline ends. The CDR3 is 17 residues long. The CDR3 bases are TGTGCCAGCAGGGGGGTTAGCGGCGACCGTAGGCAAGAGACCCAGTACTTC. Its translation is CASRGVSGDRRQETQYF.

Comment on this clone: The junction differs from germline at one of its ends, possibly a read error. The chain links TRBV7-9 to TRBJ1-1; perhaps TRBD1 as D (6 bases). CDR3 length equals 16 residues. Germline CDR1 SEHNR, CDR2 FQNEAQ (reference sequence). CDR3 residues: CSSITLGTGSNTEAFF. CDR3 in DNA: TGTTCCAGCATCACATTGGGCACAGGGTCCAACACTGAAGCTTTCTTT. The full variable domain, rest sourced from reference TRBV7-9 and TRBJ1-1, is DTGVSQNPRHKITKRGQNVTFRCDPISEHNRLYWYRQTLGQGPEFLTYFQNEAQLEKSRLLSDRFSAERPKGSFSTLEIQRTEQGDSAMYLCSSITLGTGSNTEAFFGQGTRLTVV.

Here the CDR3 reads CASSPGQLAEAFF. DNA of the CDR3: TGTGCCAGTAGTCCCGGACAACTGGCTGAAGCTTTCTTT. The chain joins TRBV19 to TRBJ1-1, with D possibly matching TRBD1 (5 bases). The length of the CDR3 is 13 residues. V lost 5 bases, J lost 6 bases, and 13 bases lay in between. Germline V gives CDR1 LNHDA, CDR2 SQIVND (reference sequence).

This chain joins TRBV19 and TRBJ1-2; 10 bases map to TRBD1. Germline trimming cut 7 bases from V and 5 bases from J; bases unmatched to any gene: 4. The CDR3 extends over 13 amino acids. Germline CDR1 LNHDA, CDR2 SQIVND (reference sequence). The CDR3 nucleotides read TGTGCCAGTAACTGGGACAGGGGATATGGCTACACCTTC. Translating gives CASNWDRGYGYTF.

The gene calls are TRBV29-1 and TRBJ2-7; 7 bases are a match to TRBD2. The germline gives CDR1 SQVTM, CDR2 ANQGSEA. The V segment lost 6 bases and the J segment 11 bases; nucleotides outside the gene matches: 10. The CDR3 has 11 amino acids. The CDR3 protein is CSVAEPRGEYF. The CDR3 coding sequence is TGCAGCGTCGCTGAGCCTCGGGGGGAGTACTTC.

V is TRBV19 and J is TRBJ1-1; 8 bases line up with TRBD1. The germline CDR1 and CDR2 sequences are LNHDA and SQIVND (reference sequence). The V segment lost 3 bases and the J segment 0 bases; nucleotides outside the gene matches: 9. This CDR3 contains 17 residues. This CDR3 reads CASSMGGYRGVNTEAFF. The CDR3 nucleotides read TGTGCCAGTAGTATGGGGGGCTACAGGGGGGTGAACACTGAAGCTTTCTTT.

Only a few counts were recorded for this clone. The chain couples TRBV15 to TRBJ2-7; D call uncertain. Trimming removed 0 bases at V and 6 bases at J, with 9 bases between. Germline V lookup: CDR1 LNHNV, CDR2 YYDKDF (reference sequence). This CDR3 contains 13 residues. CDR3 residues: CATSRDERSEQYF. The CDR3 DNA is TGTGCCACCAGCAGAGACGAGCGCTCCGAGCAGTACTTC.

V gene TRBV18 combines with J gene TRBJ2-5, with D possibly being TRBD2 (6 bases). The CDR3 is made up of 13 amino acids. V lost 5 bases, J lost 3 bases, and 10 bases lay in between. Germline V gene sequence: CDR1 KGHSH, CDR2 LQKENI. The CDR3, as DNA: TGTGCCAGCTCAGGGCGGGGTGAAGAGACCCAGTACTTC. Translating gives CASSGRGEETQYF.

This clone was found once. A read error may account for a junction end that differs from germline. The V gene is TRBV7-9, the J gene TRBJ1-1; TRBD1 aligns across 10 bases. The CDR3 runs 15 residues. Germline V lookup: CDR1 SEHNR, CDR2 FQNEAQ (reference sequence). CDR3 in DNA: TGTTCCAGCAGCGGGTCCGGGACAGGGGTTGCTGAAGCTTTCTTT. This translates into CSSSGSGTGVAEAFF.

The V and J genes are TRBV5-1 and TRBJ1-1; D remains unclear. The V gene lost 0 bases and the J gene lost 4 bases, with 10 bases spanning the gap. The CDR3 covers 14 residues. Per germline, CDR1 SGHRS and CDR2 YFSETQ. The CDR3 loop is CASSLEPGGTEAFF. For the CDR3, the DNA is TGCGCCAGCAGCTTGGAACCAGGAGGCACTGAAGCTTTCTTT.

This clone was detected only a few times. The chain recombines TRBV6-1 with TRBJ2-7; weak D call: TRBD2 (6 bases). The CDR3 is 13 amino acids. Germline V gene lookup returns CDR1 MNHNS and CDR2 SASEGT. The germline V and J ends were trimmed by 5 bases and 5 bases, with 13 bases remaining between them. In DNA form, the CDR3 reads TGTGCCAGCAGTAGAGCGGGCCTACACGAGCAGTACTTC. Its protein product is CASSRAGLHEQYF.

V and J are TRBV7-8 and TRBJ2-1; D might be TRBD1 (6 bases). The ends were cut back, 4 bases at V and 5 bases at J, with 6 bases in the middle. CDR1 is SGHVS and CDR2 is FQNEAQ in the germline V gene. The CDR3 runs to 12 residues. DNA of the CDR3: TGTGCCAGCAGCTGGACAGACAATGAGCAGTTCTTC. The encoded protein is CASSWTDNEQFF.

V is TRBV6-6 and J is TRBJ2-7, with 7 positions matching TRBD1. CDR1 MNHNY and CDR2 SVGAGI come from the germline V gene (reference sequence). This CDR3 comprises 14 residues. V shed 5 bases and J 4 bases; nucleotides not matched to a gene: 8. The CDR3 nucleotides are TGTGCCAGCAGTCCGACAGGGAAGAAATACGAGCAGTACTTC. Its protein is CASSPTGKKYEQYF.

V gene TRBV6-1 combines with J gene TRBJ1-1, with a possible D match to TRBD1 (5 bases). The CDR3 covers 14 residues. V was cut by 3 bases and J by 3 bases, with 11 bases left in between. The germline V gene encodes CDR1 MNHNS and CDR2 SASEGT. The CDR3 sequence: CASSDETEYTEAFF. Here the CDR3 DNA reads TGTGCCAGCAGTGACGAGACAGAGTACACTGAAGCTTTCTTT.

CDR3 region: CASSEGAGGNEQFF. The CDR3 nucleotides read TGTGCCAGCAGTGAAGGTGCAGGGGGCAATGAGCAGTTCTTC. The rearrangement links TRBV6-5 to TRBJ2-1, with 7 positions matching TRBD1. The CDR3 covers 14 residues. Germline lookup yields CDR1 MNHEY and CDR2 SVGAGI. Unmatched junction bases numbered 7, after V lost 5 bases and J lost 6 bases.

The genes are TRBV5-6 and TRBJ2-3; no clear D gene. Trimming took off 1 base at V and 0 bases at J, with 6 bases between the two ends. The CDR3 totals 14 residues. Germline values: CDR1 SGHDT, CDR2 YYEEEE. The CDR3: CASSLWASTDTQYF. Written as DNA, the CDR3 is TGTGCCAGCAGCTTGTGGGCCAGCACAGATACGCAGTATTTT.